This is a list of T cell receptor beta chains from one sample in a study of CD8 T cells in ankylosing spondylitis. From the 5' RACE reads, TCRdb called clonotypes with MiXCR, one entry per CDR3 protein. In the table there are approximately 210,000 distinct CDR3 sequences, 9.5% to 15% of which are singletons. The material sequenced was blood, either unsorted or a sorted T cell fraction (not recorded which). Every receptor here comes from a male donor with ankylosing spondylitis or in good health (not recorded which). CDR3s include the opening cysteine and the closing phenylalanine or tryptophan. A D gene is named only where the DNA matches it firmly. A row's size may be missing; if present it is once, few, many or a size class.

d_gene	j_gene	abundance	v_gene	CDR3aa	CDR3nt
NA	TRBJ2-4	NA	TRBV20-1	CSAREQSLAKNIQYF	TGCAGTGCTAGAGAACAGTCGCTAGCCAAAAACATTCAGTACTTC
NA	TRBJ1-6	NA	TRBV27	CASSGYSSPLHF	TGTGCCAGCAGTGGATACAGCTCACCCCTCCACTTT
NA	TRBJ1-1	few	TRBV29-1	CSVEALGYTEAFF	TGCAGCGTTGAAGCCTTAGGTTACACTGAAGCTTTCTTT
TRBD2	TRBJ2-3	few	TRBV6-4	CASSEAGGGTDTQYF	TGTGCCAGCAGTGAAGCGGGGGGAGGTACAGATACGCAGTATTTT
NA	TRBJ1-1	few	TRBV11-1	CASSLESQVYTEAFF	TGTGCCAGCAGCTTAGAGTCCCAGGTTTACACTGAAGCTTTCTTT
NA	TRBJ2-7	few	TRBV12-3/TRBV12-4	CASSESGHYEQYF	TGTGCCAGCAGTGAATCGGGACACTACGAGCAGTACTTC
NA	TRBJ2-1	few	TRBV12-3/TRBV12-4	CASSLWGSYLYNEQFF	TGTGCCAGCAGTTTATGGGGCTCCTACCTATACAATGAGCAGTTCTTC
NA	TRBJ1-4	NA	TRBV12-3/TRBV12-4	CASSQDSRDEKLFF	TGTGCCAGCAGCCAGGACAGTCGGGATGAAAAACTGTTTTTT
NA	TRBJ2-7	NA	TRBV5-6	CASSFQVYEQYF	TGTGCCAGCAGCTTCCAGGTCTACGAGCAGTACTTC
TRBD1	TRBJ2-3	NA	TRBV5-1	CASSLVGQGADTQYF	TGCGCCAGCAGCTTGGTGGGACAGGGGGCGGATACGCAGTATTTT
TRBD1	TRBJ1-2	many	TRBV12-3/TRBV12-4	CASSFSGTGLTF	TGTGCCAGCAGTTTCTCCGGGACAGGGCTTACCTTC
NA	TRBJ2-6	NA	TRBV7-9	CAAPAPLSGANVLTF	TGTGCCGCCCCGGCACCGCTCTCTGGGGCCAACGTCCTGACTTTC
NA	TRBJ2-7	few	TRBV20-1	CSASGGTVSYEQYF	TGCAGTGCTAGCGGCGGGACAGTTTCCTACGAGCAGTACTTC
TRBD1	TRBJ2-7	few	TRBV5-1	CASSLSQGADYEQYF	TGCGCCAGCAGCTTGTCGCAGGGGGCTGATTACGAGCAGTACTTC
NA	TRBJ2-1	few	TRBV24-1	CATSDPDATTYNEQFF	TGTGCCACCAGTGACCCGGACGCCACGACCTACAATGAGCAGTTCTTC
NA	TRBJ2-5	few	TRBV20-1	CSARDFQETQYF	TGCAGTGCCAGAGACTTTCAAGAGACCCAGTACTTC
NA	TRBJ1-5	NA	TRBV27	CASGAYQPQHF	TGTGCCAGCGGCGCATATCAGCCCCAGCATTTT